What follows are 20 T cell receptor beta chains derived from one specimen sequenced in a study of CD8+CD57+ T cells in acquired aplastic anemia (dated by TCRdb to the late 2010s). The sequencer was an Illumina HiSeq 2000. TCR beta VDJ combination and CDR3 sequence profiling used genomic DNA as the template. TCRdb trimmed public reads at Q25 via fastp, called clones via MiXCR and kept in-frame beta chains. Rows are combined by CDR3 protein, so each entry shows the most common genes and DNA. Within this sample are over 150,000 distinct CDR3 sequences, with less than 60% of them counted one time only. The leading ten clones occupy 10% to 15% of the sample. The patients picked for sequencing were ones in whom flow cytometry had shown an expansion of CD8+CD57+ cells. The sequenced sample was sorted CD4+, CD8+, or CD8+CD57+ T cells (not recorded which) from PBMCs. The receptors shown here come from a human donor with aplastic anemia.

This rearrangement joins TRBV24-1 to TRBJ2-5; D possibly corresponds to TRBD2 (6 bases). The CDR3 has 13 residues. The V and J ends lost 4 bases and 5 bases respectively, with 10 bases between them. CDR1 is KGHDR, CDR2 SFDVKD, per germline. CDR3 DNA sequence: TGTGCCACCAGTGACGGAGGGCGGGAGACCCAGTACTTC. Its translation is CATSDGGRETQYF.

The V call is TRBV24-1, the J call TRBJ1-2; D is possibly TRBD1 (5 bases). V was trimmed by 4 bases and J by 1 base, leaving 9 bases between them. The CDR3 sequence is 14 residues long. Per germline, CDR1 KGHDR and CDR2 SFDVKD. The CDR3 reads CATSDRTNNYGYTF. The CDR3 DNA reads as TGTGCCACCAGTGACAGGACAAATAACTATGGCTACACCTTC.

The rearrangement joins TRBV9 to TRBJ1-2, with a possible D match to TRBD1 (5 bases). This CDR3 is 14 amino acids long. CDR1 SGDLS and CDR2 YYNGEE come from the germline V gene. V was cut by 4 bases and J by 2 bases, with 12 bases left in between. CDR3 residues: CASSRGVGNYGYTF. As DNA, the CDR3 is TGTGCCAGCAGCCGGGGGGTCGGAAACTATGGCTACACCTTC.

The V call is TRBV19, the J call TRBJ1-2; D call uncertain. Deletions cut 2 bases from V and 1 base from J, with 5 bases between. The CDR3 loop spans 13 amino acids. Per germline, CDR1 LNHDA and CDR2 SQIVND (reference sequence). CDR3 in DNA: TGTGCCAGTAGTATAAACAGTAACTATGGCTACACCTTC. This encodes CASSINSNYGYTF.

This clonotype has ten or more counts. This chain links TRBV7-8 with TRBJ2-7; D unclear. V was cut by 1 base and J by 4 bases, with 8 bases left in between. The CDR3 runs to 13 residues. Germline loops: CDR1 SGHVS, CDR2 FQNEAQ. CDR3 bases: TGTGCCAGCAGCTTAGAAATCCCTTACGAGCAGTACTTC. Protein sequence: CASSLEIPYEQYF.

V is TRBV7-2 and J is TRBJ2-7; possibly TRBD2 for D (6 bases). The germline V gene has CDR1 SGHTA and CDR2 FQGNSA. V dropped 5 bases and J dropped 7 bases, with 21 bases sitting between them. CDR3 length: 15 amino acids. The CDR3 reads CASSPTLATPREQYF. The CDR3 bases are TGTGCCAGCAGCCCCACCCTAGCGACTCCACGGGAGCAGTACTTC. Complete variable domain (other parts from reference TRBV7-2 and TRBJ2-7): GAGVSQSPSNKVTEKGKDVELRCDPISGHTALYWYRQSLGQGLEFLIYFQGNSAPDKSGLPSDRFSAERTGGSVSTLTIQRTQQEDSAVYLCASSPTLATPREQYFGPGTRLTVT.

This clonotype was recorded many times. The V call is TRBV7-8, the J call TRBJ1-1; a possible D gene is TRBD1 (6 bases). Trimming took off 5 bases at V and 7 bases at J, with 11 bases between the two ends. There are 12 residues in the CDR3. Germline assignment: CDR1 SGHVS and CDR2 FQNEAQ. The CDR3 DNA reads TGTGCCAGCAGCCCGAACAGGGTTGAAGCTTTCTTT. Its protein is CASSPNRVEAFF.

The chain carries TRBV9 and TRBJ1-6; D is unresolved. Trimming removed 2 bases at V and 6 bases at J, with 9 bases between. The CDR3 length is 14 residues. Germline V lookup: CDR1 SGDLS, CDR2 YYNGEE. In nucleotides, the CDR3 is TGTGCCAGCAGCGTCGAAGGATCTAATTCACCCCTCCACTTT. Translating it yields CASSVEGSNSPLHF.

Worth noting for this clonotype: A clone one base away is much larger, so this may be a read error. This chain connects TRBV6-1 to TRBJ2-7; D is undetermined. Trimming took 1 base from V and 4 from J, leaving 11 bases between them. Germline-derived CDR1 and CDR2 are MNHNS and SASEGT. The CDR3 contains 14 residues. CDR3 DNA: TGTGCCAGCAGTGAAGGCATGTTGGGGTACGAGCAGTACTTC. Its translation is CASSEGMLGYEQYF.

For this clonotype: The junction departs from the called germline gene at one end, perhaps through a read error. V and J are TRBV27 and TRBJ2-1; D call uncertain. Germline-derived CDR1 and CDR2 are MNHEY and SMNVEV (reference sequence). The CDR3 sequence is 11 residues long. CDR3 nucleotides: TGTGCCAGCAGGAGGAACAATGAGCAGCTCTTC. It is translated as CASRRNNEQLF.

This clonotype appeared a few times. The gene calls are TRBV12-3 or TRBV12-4 and TRBJ2-2, with a possible D match to TRBD2 (6 bases). With 3 bases removed from V and 0 bases from J, the gap between germline ends came to 14 bases. The length of the CDR3 is 17 residues. DNA of the CDR3: TGTGCCAGCAGTTTCCCTAGGGAGGAGGCGAACACCGGGGAGCTGTTTTTT. This translates into CASSFPREEANTGELFF.

The rearrangement joins TRBV19 to TRBJ2-7, with D possibly TRBD2 on 6 matching bases. CDR3 length: 15 amino acids. V was shortened by 6 bases and J by 5 bases, with 20 bases between the two germline ends. The germline V gene has CDR1 LNHDA and CDR2 SQIVND (reference sequence). The CDR3 is CASRDTGLRLDEQYF. CDR3 DNA: TGTGCCAGTAGGGATACGGGACTCCGGTTGGACGAGCAGTACTTC.

The chain links TRBV5-5 to TRBJ1-3, with unresolved D. Germline CDR1 is SGHKS and CDR2 is YYEKEE (reference sequence). Trimming removed 5 bases at V and 0 bases at J, with 6 bases between. CDR3 length: 13 amino acids. CDR3 protein: CASRTSSGNTIYF. CDR3 sequence (DNA): TGTGCCAGCAGAACGTCCTCTGGAAACACCATATATTTT. Full variable domain (missing parts from reference TRBV5-5 and TRBJ1-3): DAGVTQSPTHLIKTRGQQVTLRCSPISGHKSVSWYQQVLGQGPQFIFQYYEKEERGRGNFPDRFSARQFPNYSSELNVNALLLGDSALYLCASRTSSGNTIYFGEGSWLTVV.

This chain joins TRBV10-3 and TRBJ2-1, with 9 bases that match TRBD1. Looked up from germline, CDR1 is ENHRY and CDR2 is SYGVKD. The CDR3 has 15 amino acids. The J segment lost 10 bases and the V segment lost 3 bases, leaving 10 bases of the junction unmatched. The CDR3 DNA reads as TGTGCCATCAGTGACGAGACAGGGGGGATGTACGAGCAGTTCTTC. Translated, it gives CAISDETGGMYEQFF.

The genes are TRBV10-3 and TRBJ1-2; 9 positions agree with TRBD1. V dropped 6 bases and J dropped 5; count of bases not matched to a gene: 4. Germline V gives CDR1 ENHRY, CDR2 SYGVKD. The CDR3 is made up of 13 amino acids. The CDR3 bases are TGTGCCATCAGCCGGGACAGGGTTTATGGCTACACCTTC. Translation gives CAISRDRVYGYTF.

This clonotype has at least ten counts. The gene calls are TRBV10-3 and TRBJ1-6, with 10 bases aligning to TRBD1. This CDR3 has 15 amino acids. The trim removed 2 bases at V and 7 bases at J, leaving 2 bases unmatched. CDR1 ENHRY and CDR2 SYGVKD come from the germline V gene. CDR3 DNA sequence: TGTGCCATCAGTGAGACGGGACAGGGGAATTCACCCCTCCACTTT. This sequence encodes CAISETGQGNSPLHF.

The CDR3 region is CASTEMGVNSPLHF. CDR3 nucleotide sequence: TGTGCCAGCACCGAGATGGGGGTAAATTCACCCCTCCACTTT. This chain links TRBV2 with TRBJ1-6, with a tentative D call TRBD1 (5 bases). The V gene lost 7 bases and the J gene lost 7 bases, with 14 bases spanning the gap. The CDR3 has 14 amino acids. The germline V gene has CDR1 SNHLY and CDR2 FYNNEI. The full variable domain, with the rest looked up from reference TRBV2 and TRBJ1-6, is EPEVTQTPSHQVTQMGQEVILRCVPISNHLYFYWYRQILGQKVEFLVSFYNNEISEKSEIFDDQFSVERPDGSNFTLKIRSTKLEDSAMYFCASTEMGVNSPLHFGNGTRLTVT.

This clonotype was recorded once. The rearrangement joins TRBV12-3 or TRBV12-4 to TRBJ2-5; D gene uncertain. CDR3 length: 12 amino acids. Trimming cost V 3 bases and J 6 bases, with 8 bases left between them. CDR3 region: CASSFGPKTQYF. The CDR3 nucleotides read TGTGCCAGCAGTTTTGGACCCAAGACCCAGTACTTC.

This clonotype was detected many times. This chain links TRBV7-8 with TRBJ2-1, with TRBD2 matching over 11 bases. Trimming took 5 bases from V and 3 from J; bases not matched to a gene: 3. Germline V gives CDR1 SGHVS, CDR2 FQNEAQ. The CDR3 extends over 15 amino acids. DNA for the CDR3: TGTGCCAGCAGCCGGGGACTAGCGGACTACAATGAGCAGTTCTTC. Amino acids: CASSRGLADYNEQFF.

This chain connects TRBV2 to TRBJ1-1, with D possibly TRBD1 on 6 matching bases. Per germline, CDR1 SNHLY and CDR2 FYNNEI. Trimming removed 6 bases at V and 4 bases at J, with 18 bases between. The CDR3 contains 15 residues. CDR3 region: CASRSGTSTLTEAFF. CDR3 nucleotide sequence: TGTGCCAGCAGATCCGGGACAAGTACCCTCACTGAAGCTTTCTTT.